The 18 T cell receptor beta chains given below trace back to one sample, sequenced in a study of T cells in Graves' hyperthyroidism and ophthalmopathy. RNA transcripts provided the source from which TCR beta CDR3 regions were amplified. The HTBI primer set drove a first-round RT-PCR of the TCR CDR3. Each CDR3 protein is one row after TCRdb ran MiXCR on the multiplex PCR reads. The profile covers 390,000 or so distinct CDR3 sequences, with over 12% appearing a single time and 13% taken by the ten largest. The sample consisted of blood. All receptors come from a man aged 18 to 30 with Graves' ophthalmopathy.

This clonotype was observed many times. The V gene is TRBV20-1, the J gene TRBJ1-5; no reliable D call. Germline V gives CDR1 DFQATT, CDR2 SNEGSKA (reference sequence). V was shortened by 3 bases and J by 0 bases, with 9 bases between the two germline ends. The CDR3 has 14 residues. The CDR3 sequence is CSASTQYSNQPQHF. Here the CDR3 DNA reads TGCAGTGCTAGTACACAGTATAGCAATCAGCCCCAGCATTTT.

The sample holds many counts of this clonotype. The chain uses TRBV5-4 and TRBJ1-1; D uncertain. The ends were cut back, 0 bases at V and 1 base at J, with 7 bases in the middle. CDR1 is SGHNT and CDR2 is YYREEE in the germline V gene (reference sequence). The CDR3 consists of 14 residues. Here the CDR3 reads CASSLEPRNTEAFF. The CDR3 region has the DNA TGTGCCAGCAGCTTGGAACCCAGGAACACTGAAGCTTTCTTT.

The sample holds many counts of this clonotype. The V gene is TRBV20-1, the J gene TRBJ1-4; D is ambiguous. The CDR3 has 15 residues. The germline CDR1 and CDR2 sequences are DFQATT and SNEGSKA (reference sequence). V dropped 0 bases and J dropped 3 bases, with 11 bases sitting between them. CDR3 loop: CSARDPEGSNEKLFF. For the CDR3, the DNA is TGCAGTGCTAGAGATCCCGAGGGATCTAATGAAAAACTGTTTTTT.

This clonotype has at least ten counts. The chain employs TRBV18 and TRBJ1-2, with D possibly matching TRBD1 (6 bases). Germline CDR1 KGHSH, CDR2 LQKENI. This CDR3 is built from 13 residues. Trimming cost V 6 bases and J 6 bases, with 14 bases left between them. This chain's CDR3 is CASSTVQGDGYTF. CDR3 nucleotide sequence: TGTGCCAGCTCTACTGTACAGGGAGATGGCTACACCTTC.

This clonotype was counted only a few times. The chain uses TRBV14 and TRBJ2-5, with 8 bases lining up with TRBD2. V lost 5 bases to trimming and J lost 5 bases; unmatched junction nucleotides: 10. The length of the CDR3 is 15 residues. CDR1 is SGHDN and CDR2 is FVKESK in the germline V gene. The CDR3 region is CASSDAWTSLETQYF. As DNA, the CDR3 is TGTGCCAGCAGCGACGCCTGGACTAGCCTTGAGACCCAGTACTTC.

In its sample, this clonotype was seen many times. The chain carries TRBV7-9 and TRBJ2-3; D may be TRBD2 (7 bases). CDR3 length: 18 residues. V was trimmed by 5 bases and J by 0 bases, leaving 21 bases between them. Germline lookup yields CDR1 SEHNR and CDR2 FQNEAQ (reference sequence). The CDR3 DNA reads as TGTGCCAGCAGCCACTGGGGGGGGCTAGACCCCAGCACAGATACGCAGTATTTT. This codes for CASSHWGGLDPSTDTQYF. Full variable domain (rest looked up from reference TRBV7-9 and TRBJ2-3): DTGVSQNPRHKITKRGQNVTFRCDPISEHNRLYWYRQTLGQGPEFLTYFQNEAQLEKSRLLSDRFSAERPKGSFSTLEIQRTEQGDSAMYLCASSHWGGLDPSTDTQYFGPGTRLTVL.

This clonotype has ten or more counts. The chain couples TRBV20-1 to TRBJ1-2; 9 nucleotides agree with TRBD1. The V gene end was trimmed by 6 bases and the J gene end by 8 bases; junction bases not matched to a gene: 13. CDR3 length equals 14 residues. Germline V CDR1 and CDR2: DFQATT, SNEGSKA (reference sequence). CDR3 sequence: CSASTGTGSGGYTF. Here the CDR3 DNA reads TGCAGTGCGTCCACCGGGACAGGGAGCGGGGGCTACACCTTC.

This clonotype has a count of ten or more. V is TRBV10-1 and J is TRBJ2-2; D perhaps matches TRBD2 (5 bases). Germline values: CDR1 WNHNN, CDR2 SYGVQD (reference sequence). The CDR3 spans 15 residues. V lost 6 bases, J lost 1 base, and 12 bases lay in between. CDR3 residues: CASSARRGNTGELFF. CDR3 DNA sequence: TGCGCCAGCAGCGCACGACGGGGGAACACCGGGGAGCTGTTTTTT.

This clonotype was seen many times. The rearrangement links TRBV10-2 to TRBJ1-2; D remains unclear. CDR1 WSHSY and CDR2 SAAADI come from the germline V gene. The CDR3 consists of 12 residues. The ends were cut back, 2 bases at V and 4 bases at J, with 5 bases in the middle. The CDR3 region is CASSERSYGYTF. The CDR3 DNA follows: TGCGCCAGCAGTGAGAGGAGCTATGGCTACACCTTC.

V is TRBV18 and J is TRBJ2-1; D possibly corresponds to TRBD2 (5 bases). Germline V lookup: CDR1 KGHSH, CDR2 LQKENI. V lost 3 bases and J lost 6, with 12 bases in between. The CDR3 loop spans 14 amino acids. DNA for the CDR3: TGTGCCAGCTCACCCGGGAATACATTCAATGAGCAGTTCTTC. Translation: CASSPGNTFNEQFF. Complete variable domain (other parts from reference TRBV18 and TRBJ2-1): NAGVMQNPRHLVRRRGQEARLRCSPMKGHSHVYWYRQLPEEGLKFMVYLQKENIIDESGMPKERFSAEFPKEGPSILRIQQVVRGDSAAYFCASSPGNTFNEQFFGPGTRLTVL.

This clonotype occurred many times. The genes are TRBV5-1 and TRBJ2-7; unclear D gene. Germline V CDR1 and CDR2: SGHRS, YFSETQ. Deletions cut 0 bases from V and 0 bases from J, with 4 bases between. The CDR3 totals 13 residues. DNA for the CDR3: TGCGCCAGCAGCTTGGCCTTCTCCTACGAGCAGTACTTC. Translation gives CASSLAFSYEQYF.

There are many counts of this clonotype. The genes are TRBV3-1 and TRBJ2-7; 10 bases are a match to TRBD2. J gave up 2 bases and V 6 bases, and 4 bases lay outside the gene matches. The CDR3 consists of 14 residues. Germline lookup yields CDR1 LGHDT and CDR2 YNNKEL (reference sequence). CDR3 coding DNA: TGTGCCAGCAGACGGAGCGGGGGGGCCTACGAGCAGTACTTC. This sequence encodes CASRRSGGAYEQYF.

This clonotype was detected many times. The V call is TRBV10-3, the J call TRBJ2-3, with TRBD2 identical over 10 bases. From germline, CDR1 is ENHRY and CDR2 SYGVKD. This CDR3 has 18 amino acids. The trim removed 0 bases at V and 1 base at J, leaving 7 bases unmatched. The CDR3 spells CAISESNVGLAGTDTQYF. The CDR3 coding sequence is TGTGCCATCAGTGAGTCTAATGTTGGACTAGCGGGCACAGATACGCAGTATTTT.

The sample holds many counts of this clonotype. The CDR3 DNA reads TGTGCCTGGGGTACGGGGGGCGAGCAGTACTTC. It yields the protein CAWGTGGEQYF. This sequence joins TRBV30 and TRBJ2-7, with 7 bases aligning to TRBD2. Germline assignment: CDR1 GTSNPN and CDR2 SVGIG (reference sequence). There are 11 residues in the CDR3. The J segment lost 6 bases and the V segment lost 5 bases, leaving 4 bases of the junction unmatched. The complete variable domain, with remaining parts taken from reference TRBV30 and TRBJ2-7, reads SQTIHQWPATLVQPVGSPLSLECTVEGTSNPNLYWYRQAAGRGLQLLFYSVGIGQISSEVPQNLSASRPQDRQFILSSKKLLLSDSGFYLCAWGTGGEQYFGPGTRLTVT.

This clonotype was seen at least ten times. CDR3 protein: CASSDLTGGHEQYF. The CDR3 coding sequence is TGTGCCAGCAGCGATCTAACAGGGGGACACGAGCAGTACTTC. The chain has TRBV14 and TRBJ2-7, with 8 positions matching TRBD1. Losses at the gene ends were 5 bases for V and 5 bases for J; bases not matched to a gene: 8. Germline V gene data show CDR1 as SGHDN and CDR2 as FVKESK. The CDR3 has 14 residues.

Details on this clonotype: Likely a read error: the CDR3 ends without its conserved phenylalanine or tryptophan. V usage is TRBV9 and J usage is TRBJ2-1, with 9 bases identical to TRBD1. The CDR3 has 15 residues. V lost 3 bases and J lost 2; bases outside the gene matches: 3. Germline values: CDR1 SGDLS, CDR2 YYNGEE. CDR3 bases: TGTGCCAGCAGCGACGACAGGGGGACCTACAATGAGCAGTTCCTC. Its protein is CASSDDRGTYNEQFL.

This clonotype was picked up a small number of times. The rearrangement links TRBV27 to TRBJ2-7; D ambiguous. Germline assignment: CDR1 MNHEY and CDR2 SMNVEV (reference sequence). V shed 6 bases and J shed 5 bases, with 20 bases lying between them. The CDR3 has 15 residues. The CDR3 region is CASRINGPLVHEQYF. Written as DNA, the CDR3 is TGTGCCAGCAGGATCAACGGACCACTTGTGCACGAGCAGTACTTC.

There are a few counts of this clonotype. CDR3 in amino acids: CASSLYPSGTSSYEQYF. Here the CDR3 DNA reads TGTGCCAGCAGCTTATATCCTTCCGGGACTAGCTCCTACGAGCAGTACTTC. The chain couples TRBV3-1 to TRBJ2-7; 8 nucleotides align to TRBD2. V lost 5 bases, J lost 0 bases, and 12 bases stayed unmatched. The CDR3 is 17 residues long. Germline lookup yields CDR1 LGHDT and CDR2 YNNKEL (reference sequence).